This T cell receptor beta chain stems from a study of blood T cell repertoires in COVID-19. Turning to the study itself: Acute and convalescent COVID-19 samples came from the United States, Italy and Spain.

Only one count was recorded for this clone. The table came from immunoSEQ multiplex PCR; TCRdb's copy has only in-frame clones and leaves some out. Of 200,000 or so clones in the sample, just under 85% were seen once. Sequenced: PBMCs or T cells enriched from blood (not recorded which). The clonotype comes from a woman aged 35 to 49 with acute COVID-19.

DNA of the CDR3: TGTGCCAGCAGCCAGCCGGGACAGGGGGCCCATGGCTACACCTTC. The encoded protein is CASSQPGQGAHGYTF. The rearrangement joins TRBV5-6 to TRBJ1-2; TRBD1 aligns across 12 bases. Germline V lookup: CDR1 SGHDT, CDR2 YYEEEE. CDR3 length: 15 amino acids. V was pared by 4 bases and J by 6 bases, with 7 bases of the junction left unmatched.